The 27 T cell receptor beta chains presented below share a single source sample, sequenced in a study of blood T cell repertoires in COVID-19. TCRdb keeps only in-frame clones here, not all; method: immunoSEQ multiplex PCR. Of some 320,000 clones in the sample, 89% were seen once. The sample comprised PBMCs or T cells enriched from blood (not recorded which). These receptor sequences come from a man in his sixties who had recovered from COVID-19.

The chain is built from TRBV10-3 and TRBJ2-4; 14 bases are shared with TRBD2. Germline V gene data show CDR1 as ENHRY and CDR2 as SYGVKD. After removal of 6 bases from V and 7 bases from J, the junction contained 2 bases not matched to a gene. The CDR3 covers 14 residues. The CDR3 nucleotides read TGTGCCATCAGGGGGACTAGCGGGAGTAACATTCAGTACTTC. This gives the protein CAIRGTSGSNIQYF.

The rearrangement joins TRBV4-1 to TRBJ1-4; 12 bases fit TRBD1. The germline V gene has CDR1 MGHRA and CDR2 YSYEKL. With V trimmed by 0 bases and J by 6 bases, 14 bases remained unmatched. CDR3 length: 20 amino acids. CDR3 sequence reads: CASSQDPGSGTGGLYEKLFF. The CDR3 bases are TGCGCCAGCAGCCAAGATCCTGGCTCCGGGACAGGGGGCTTGTATGAAAAACTGTTTTTT.

V usage is TRBV7-3 and J usage is TRBJ2-3; 7 bases fit TRBD1. The CDR3 is 13 amino acids. V gave up 5 bases and J gave up 6 bases; unmatched junction bases: 5. Germline-derived CDR1 and CDR2 are SGHTA and FQGTGA. The CDR3: CASSATGADTQYF. The CDR3 DNA is TGTGCCAGCAGCGCAACAGGGGCGGATACGCAGTATTTT.

This chain uses TRBV7-2 with TRBJ1-2; D call uncertain. This CDR3 has 14 residues. The germline V and J ends were trimmed by 1 base and 4 bases, with 10 bases remaining between them. Germline V gives CDR1 SGHTA, CDR2 FQGNSA. The chain's CDR3 is CASSLERHSYGYTF. CDR3 nucleotides: TGTGCCAGCAGCTTAGAGCGGCACTCCTATGGCTACACCTTC.

This clone showed up just once. The chain recombines TRBV11-2 with TRBJ2-2, with 11 positions matching TRBD1. Trimming at V came to 5 bases and at J to 4 bases, leaving 9 bases not matched to a gene. The CDR3 extends over 17 amino acids. CDR1 and CDR2 (germline): SGHAT, FQNNGV. The CDR3 protein is CASSMLPGQGGTGELFF. Here the CDR3 DNA reads TGTGCCAGCAGCATGTTACCGGGACAGGGGGGCACCGGGGAGCTGTTTTTT.

The CDR3 nucleotides read TGCGCCAGCAGCCAAGACCGAGGCAGACACACTGAAGCTTTCTTT. It is translated as CASSQDRGRHTEAFF. The rearrangement links TRBV4-3 to TRBJ1-1; unclear D gene. Deletions cut 0 bases from V and 3 bases from J, with 11 bases between. CDR1 LGHNA and CDR2 YSLEER come from the germline V gene. The CDR3 runs 15 residues.

The rearrangement links TRBV30 to TRBJ1-2; 7 positions agree with TRBD1. This CDR3 has 11 residues. Germline trimming cut 4 bases from V and 7 bases from J; bases unmatched to any gene: 3. Germline V CDR1 and CDR2: GTSNPN, SVGIG (reference sequence). CDR3 loop: CAWNRGGGYTF. CDR3 sequence (DNA): TGTGCCTGGAACAGGGGCGGTGGCTACACCTTC.

The V and J genes are TRBV9 and TRBJ1-4, with D tentatively TRBD1 (5 bases). The V end lost 7 bases, the J end lost 12 bases, and 19 bases lay between the germline ends. CDR3 size: 13 residues. Looked up from germline, CDR1 is SGDLS and CDR2 is YYNGEE. This CDR3 is CASGGDGQEELFF. Written as DNA, the CDR3 is TGTGCCAGCGGAGGGGACGGCCAGGAGGAACTGTTTTTT.

This chain joins TRBV5-5 and TRBJ2-3; D uncertain. The germline V gene encodes CDR1 SGHKS and CDR2 YYEKEE (reference sequence). Trimming took off 6 bases at V and 0 bases at J, with 11 bases between the two ends. The CDR3 length is 14 residues. CDR3 region: CASNLAVSTDTQYF. In DNA, the CDR3 is TGTGCCAGCAACCTGGCGGTTAGCACAGATACGCAGTATTTT.

The chain recombines TRBV3-1 (or the pseudogene TRBV3-2) with TRBJ2-5, with D possibly being TRBD1 (6 bases). Germline-derived CDR1 and CDR2 are LGHDT and YNNKEL (reference sequence). CDR3 length equals 16 residues. V was pared by 4 bases and J by 7 bases, with 22 bases between. CDR3 bases: TGTGCCAGCAGCCGTCCCGGGACATCTGTTTTAGGGACCCAGTACTTC. This translates into CASSRPGTSVLGTQYF.

CDR3 nucleotides: TGTGCCAGCGCTGGACCCACTAGGAAGACCCAGTACTTC. It encodes CASAGPTRKTQYF. V usage is TRBV28 and J usage is TRBJ2-5, with D perhaps TRBD2 (5 bases). Between the trimmed V and J ends, which lost 8 bases and 6 bases, there was a span of 16 bases. This CDR3 has 13 amino acids. CDR1 is MDHEN, CDR2 SYDVKM, per germline.

The chain combines TRBV6-5 with TRBJ1-2, with 10 bases aligning to TRBD1. This CDR3 is built from 15 residues. Germline CDR1 and CDR2: MNHEY and SVGAGI. V was pared by 5 bases and J by 7 bases, with 10 bases of the junction left unmatched. The CDR3 reads CASSPETGGAGGYTF. The CDR3 bases are TGTGCCAGCAGTCCAGAGACAGGGGGCGCGGGTGGCTACACCTTC.

The rearrangement uses TRBV9 and TRBJ2-2; D possibly corresponds to TRBD2 (6 bases). Trimming took 0 bases from V and 1 from J, leaving 10 bases between them. Germline-derived CDR1 and CDR2 are SGDLS and YYNGEE. CDR3 size: 16 residues. The CDR3 DNA follows: TGTGCCAGCAGCGTAGTGGGTAGCGGGAACACCGGGGAGCTGTTTTTT. It specifies CASSVVGSGNTGELFF.

The chain carries TRBV9 and TRBJ2-7, with D tentatively TRBD1 (5 bases). V was cut by 0 bases and J by 2 bases, with 12 bases left in between. Germline V gene lookup returns CDR1 SGDLS and CDR2 YYNGEE. This CDR3 spans 15 amino acids. This CDR3 is CASSVGSGWAYEQYF. In DNA, the CDR3 is TGTGCCAGCAGCGTAGGTTCAGGGTGGGCCTACGAGCAGTACTTC.

This chain connects TRBV4-1 to TRBJ2-1; 10 bases are a match to TRBD1. This CDR3 has 17 residues. V lost 4 bases, J lost 6 bases, and 12 bases stayed unmatched. The germline V gene has CDR1 MGHRA and CDR2 YSYEKL. CDR3 in amino acids: CASSPRDVGTGVNEQFF. The CDR3 DNA reads as TGCGCCAGCAGCCCTCGAGATGTGGGGACAGGGGTCAATGAGCAGTTCTTC.

This clone was observed a single time. The J gene is TRBJ2-2, the V gene TRBV11-3; tentative D call: TRBD2 (5 bases). Looked up from germline, CDR1 is SGHNT and CDR2 is YENEEA. Trimming took off 3 bases at V and 0 bases at J, with 8 bases between the two ends. CDR3 size: 15 residues. The CDR3: CASSFSGTNTGELFF. The CDR3 coding sequence is TGTGCCAGCAGCTTCAGCGGTACGAACACCGGGGAGCTGTTTTTT.

J is TRBJ2-2 and V is TRBV3-1 (or the pseudogene TRBV3-2), with TRBD1 as a possible D gene (6 bases). With 4 bases removed from V and 6 bases from J, the gap between germline ends came to 15 bases. The CDR3 is 15 amino acids. CDR1 is LGHDT and CDR2 is YNNKEL in the germline V gene (reference sequence). The CDR3 sequence is CASSLTGKSAGELFF. CDR3 in DNA: TGTGCCAGCAGCCTTACAGGGAAGTCAGCCGGGGAGCTGTTTTTT.

The chain combines TRBV28 with TRBJ1-5, with 8 bases lining up with TRBD1. Trimming at V came to 4 bases and at J to 2 bases, leaving 4 bases not matched to a gene. The length of the CDR3 is 15 residues. Germline CDR1 and CDR2: MDHEN and SYDVKM. The CDR3 loop is CASSSQGAGNQPQHF. The CDR3 region has the DNA TGTGCCAGCAGTTCCCAGGGGGCGGGCAATCAGCCCCAGCATTTT.

V usage is TRBV6-5 and J usage is TRBJ2-5; a possible D gene is TRBD2 (7 bases). Germline CDR1 is MNHEY and CDR2 is SVGAGI. The CDR3 runs to 13 residues. V lost 6 bases to trimming and J lost 13 bases, with 21 bases between them. CDR3 loop: CASSPRARGGGYF. Written as DNA, the CDR3 is TGTGCCAGCAGCCCCCGGGCCCGGGGAGGGGGGTACTTC.

This chain connects TRBV6-5 to TRBJ2-5; possibly TRBD1 for D (6 bases). Trimming removed 7 bases from V and 4 bases from J, with 16 bases in between. The germline V gene encodes CDR1 MNHEY and CDR2 SVGAGI. This CDR3 comprises 14 residues. The CDR3 DNA is TGTGCCAGCACCAAGACAGGCCCCAGAGAGACCCAGTACTTC. Its protein product is CASTKTGPRETQYF.

This chain connects TRBV5-1 to TRBJ2-3; D is unclear. The CDR3 is 14 amino acids. Between the trimmed V and J ends, which lost 4 bases and 4 bases, there was a span of 13 bases. CDR1 and CDR2 (germline): SGHRS, YFSETQ. In DNA form, the CDR3 reads TGCGCCAGCAGCATAGATGTAGCTCCAGATACGCAGTATTTT. This gives the protein CASSIDVAPDTQYF.

V and J are TRBV28 and TRBJ1-1, with TRBD1 as a possible D gene (6 bases). The ends were cut back, 5 bases at V and 3 bases at J, with 19 bases in the middle. This CDR3 region has 16 residues. Germline CDR1 and CDR2: MDHEN and SYDVKM. The CDR3 region has the DNA TGTGCCAGCAGTGAAGCGCCTGGTGCAGGGGACACTGAAGCTTTCTTT. Encoded protein: CASSEAPGAGDTEAFF. Full variable domain (rest looked up from reference TRBV28 and TRBJ1-1): DVKVTQSSRYLVKRTGEKVFLECVQDMDHENMFWYRQDPGLGLRLIYFSYDVKMKEKGDIPEGYSVSREKKERFSLILESASTNQTSMYLCASSEAPGAGDTEAFFGQGTRLTVV.

V and J are TRBV5-6 and TRBJ2-7; a possible D gene is TRBD1 (6 bases). V dropped 4 bases and J dropped 2 bases, with 16 bases sitting between them. The CDR3 runs to 15 residues. Germline loops: CDR1 SGHDT, CDR2 YYEEEE. The CDR3 here is CASSHTGTLTYEQYF. CDR3 DNA sequence: TGTGCCAGCAGCCATACCGGGACACTTACCTACGAGCAGTACTTC.

The chain is built from TRBV6-2 or TRBV6-3 and TRBJ1-1; D unresolved. The CDR3 has 11 residues. Trimming removed 2 bases from V and 9 bases from J, with 7 bases in between. Germline lookup yields CDR1 MNHEY and CDR2 SVGEGT. The CDR3 region is CASSYPSKAFF. The CDR3 DNA reads TGTGCCAGCAGTTACCCAAGCAAAGCTTTCTTT.

This rearrangement joins TRBV20-1 to TRBJ1-1, with D possibly TRBD1 on 5 matching bases. The V end was cut by 3 bases, the J end by 10 bases, with 15 bases between. CDR3 length: 12 amino acids. Germline loops: CDR1 DFQATT, CDR2 SNEGSKA (reference sequence). Written as DNA, the CDR3 is TGCAGTGCTAGTTTCTCTAGGGGTAGAGCTTTCTTT. Protein product: CSASFSRGRAFF.

This chain joins TRBV7-3 and TRBJ1-1, with 8 bases matching TRBD1. The CDR3 is 15 residues long. Germline V gene lookup returns CDR1 SGHTA and CDR2 FQGTGA. With 4 bases clipped from V and 5 bases from J, the junction kept 9 bases outside the gene matches. The CDR3 DNA sequence: TGTGCCAGCAGCTCTTGGACAGGGTGGGAAACTGAAGCTTTCTTT. Its protein product is CASSSWTGWETEAFF.

The chain joins TRBV30 to TRBJ2-4, with 10 nucleotides matching TRBD2. Unmatched junction bases numbered 9, after V lost 3 bases and J lost 7 bases. This CDR3 region has 15 residues. The germline CDR1 and CDR2 sequences are GTSNPN and SVGIG (reference sequence). This chain's CDR3 is CAWRPREREGNIQYF. The CDR3 nucleotides are TGTGCCTGGAGACCGCGGGAGCGGGAGGGGAACATTCAGTACTTC.